The 10 T cell receptor beta chains reported below all come from one sample, sequenced in a study of blood T cell repertoires in COVID-19. The repertoire was sequenced with immunoSEQ multiplex PCR; TCRdb's copy has only in-frame clones and lacks some. In the table there are tens of thousands of clones, 70% to 85% of which are singletons. Material for sequencing was peripheral blood. The receptors shown here come from a man aged 45-65 years with COVID-19, enrolled during active disease.

In its sample, this clone is medium-sized. The chain links TRBV5-1 to TRBJ1-1, with 7 bases identical to TRBD1. V was clipped by 3 bases and J by 1 base; unmatched bases: 3. This CDR3 spans 14 amino acids. The germline V gene encodes CDR1 SGHRS and CDR2 YFSETQ. CDR3 nucleotide sequence: TGCGCCAGCAGCTCGGGACAGCCGAACACTGAAGCTTTCTTT. Translating it yields CASSSGQPNTEAFF.

The chain recombines TRBV10-2 with TRBJ2-7; D unclear. The CDR3 length is 13 residues. Germline V gives CDR1 WSHSY, CDR2 SAAADI. Trimming cost V 5 bases and J 2 bases, with 10 bases left between them. The DNA for the CDR3 is TGCGCCAGCAGTTCTCTAGGTGCCTACGAGCAGTACTTC. Its translation is CASSSLGAYEQYF.

The table lists this clone with a few counts. The DNA for the CDR3 is TGTGCCAGCACCCAGGGGAATTCACCCCTCCACTTT. Its protein is CASTQGNSPLHF. The chain joins TRBV27 to TRBJ1-6; possibly TRBD1 for D (6 bases). The CDR3 extends over 12 amino acids. V shed 7 bases and J shed 7 bases, with 8 bases lying between them. Germline CDR1 reads MNHEY; CDR2 reads SMNVEV (reference sequence).

The chain uses TRBV5-5 and TRBJ2-7; D gene unclear. The length of the CDR3 is 13 residues. Trimming shortened V by 6 bases and J by 6 bases, and 16 bases separated the two germline ends. Germline values: CDR1 SGHKS, CDR2 YYEKEE (reference sequence). Written as DNA, the CDR3 is TGTGCCAGCACCCCCCAAGGAGTCTCCGAGCAGTACTTC. Translating gives CASTPQGVSEQYF.

The chain combines TRBV27 with TRBJ2-6; the match to TRBD1 covers 7 bases. This CDR3 region has 18 residues. After removal of 4 bases from V and 0 bases from J, the junction contained 9 bases not matched to a gene. Germline CDR1 and CDR2: MNHEY and SMNVEV (reference sequence). The CDR3 DNA reads TGTGCCAGCAGTTCCTGGACAGGAGGCCGCTCTGGGGCCAACGTCCTGACTTTC. Translation: CASSSWTGGRSGANVLTF.

V gene TRBV29-1 combines with J gene TRBJ2-5, with 14 bases aligning to TRBD2. CDR3 size: 15 residues. Losses at the gene ends were 4 bases for V and 5 bases for J; bases not matched to a gene: 6. Germline assignment: CDR1 SQVTM and CDR2 ANQGSEA. The DNA of the CDR3 is TGCAGCGTTGGACTAGCGGGGGGGGCAATGGAGACCCAGTACTTC. It codes for CSVGLAGGAMETQYF.

V gene TRBV7-9 combines with J gene TRBJ1-1; 7 bases agree with TRBD1. Per the germline V gene, CDR1 is SEHNR and CDR2 is FQNEAQ (reference sequence). V dropped 3 bases and J dropped 4; count of bases not matched to a gene: 8. The CDR3 totals 15 residues. The CDR3 DNA reads as TGTGCCAGCAGCTTGACAGGGTTCCCGGGCACTGAAGCTTTCTTT. Translation: CASSLTGFPGTEAFF.

V gene TRBV20-1 combines with J gene TRBJ1-5, with a weak D call TRBD1 (5 bases). The CDR3 is 15 residues long. The V end lost 3 bases, the J end lost 0 bases, and 12 bases lay between the germline ends. Germline V CDR1 and CDR2: DFQATT, SNEGSKA (reference sequence). CDR3 nucleotides: TGCAGTGCTAGTCGCGGGACTGATAGCAATCAGCCCCAGCATTTT. This sequence encodes CSASRGTDSNQPQHF.

The chain links TRBV4-1 to TRBJ1-6, with 7 nucleotides matching TRBD1. CDR3 length: 16 amino acids. Germline trimming cut 2 bases from V and 7 bases from J; bases unmatched to any gene: 8. In germline, CDR1 is MGHRA, CDR2 YSYEKL. CDR3: CASSQNRGISNSPLHF. Here the CDR3 DNA reads TGCGCCAGCAGCCAAAACAGGGGAATTAGCAATTCACCCCTCCACTTT.

V and J are TRBV27 and TRBJ2-5, with 11 positions matching TRBD2. The CDR3 contains 15 residues. From germline, CDR1 is MNHEY and CDR2 SMNVEV (reference sequence). V lost 8 bases, J lost 2 bases, and 7 bases stayed unmatched. The CDR3 region is CASWAASGGQETQYF. In DNA, the CDR3 is TGTGCCAGCTGGGCGGCTAGCGGGGGGCAAGAGACCCAGTACTTC.